The clone carrying this TCR beta chain was detected only a few times. The antigen remains undetermined. The data stem from a study of cytomegalovirus exposure and HLA in healthy donors. The PCR used 60 Vbeta and 13 Jbeta primers. In the authors' workflow: It was a later analysis that counted roughly 79 million unique TCR beta chains, of which 8.5 million to 12 million were shared. The data were produced by immunoSEQ multiplex PCR, yet TCRdb's version contains in-frame clones alone and is incomplete. V, J and clone size reflect that table, while D and trimming were determined from the DNA. The sample records 100,000 to 150,000 clones, 15% to 20% being singletons. Study-wide results and caveats: When a later analysis was performed, an Asian-associated ancestry cluster reportedly had fewer N-insertions than the approximately 680-donor mean.

All donors participated as healthy donors of bone marrow. CDR3 length: 15 amino acids. With V trimmed by 0 bases and J by 2 bases, 4 bases remained unmatched. CDR1 is MNHNY and CDR2 is SVGAGI in the germline V gene (reference sequence). The gene calls are TRBV6-6 and TRBJ2-7; 7 bases are shared with TRBD1. Specimen: PBMCs. The sequence derives from a female donor in good health and CMV-seropositive. The CDR3 loop is CASSYSQGVAYEQYF. CDR3 bases: TGTGCCAGCAGTTACTCGCAGGGGGTGGCCTACGAGCAGTACTTC.